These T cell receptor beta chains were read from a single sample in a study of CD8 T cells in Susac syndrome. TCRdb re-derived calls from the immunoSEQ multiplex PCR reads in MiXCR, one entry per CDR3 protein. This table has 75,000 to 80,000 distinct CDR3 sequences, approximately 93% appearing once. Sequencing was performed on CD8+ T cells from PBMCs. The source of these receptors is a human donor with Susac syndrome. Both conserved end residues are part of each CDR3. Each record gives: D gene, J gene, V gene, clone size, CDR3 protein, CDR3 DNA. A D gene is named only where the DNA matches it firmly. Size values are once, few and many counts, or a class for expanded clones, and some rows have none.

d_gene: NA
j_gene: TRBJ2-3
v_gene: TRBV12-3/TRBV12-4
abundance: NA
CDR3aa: CASNTGTDTQYF
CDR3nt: TGTGCCAGCAATACAGGGACAGATACGCAGTATTTT

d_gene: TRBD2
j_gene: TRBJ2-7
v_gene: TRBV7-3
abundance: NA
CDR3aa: CASSPGGGPSYEQYF
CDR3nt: TGTGCCAGCAGCCCCGGCGGGGGTCCTTCCTACGAGCAGTACTTC

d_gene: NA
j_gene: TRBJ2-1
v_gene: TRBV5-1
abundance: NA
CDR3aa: CASSLGGSHEQFF
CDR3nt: TGCGCCAGCAGCTTGGGGGGAAGCCATGAGCAGTTCTTC

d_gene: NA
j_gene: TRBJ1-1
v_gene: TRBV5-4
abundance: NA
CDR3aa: CASSFRGRTEAFF
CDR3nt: TGTGCCAGCAGCTTCAGGGGAAGGACTGAAGCTTTCTTT

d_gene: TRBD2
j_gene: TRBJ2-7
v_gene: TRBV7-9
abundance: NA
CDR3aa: CASSGSGRSYEQYF
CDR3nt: TGTGCCAGCAGCGGTAGCGGGAGATCCTACGAGCAGTACTTC

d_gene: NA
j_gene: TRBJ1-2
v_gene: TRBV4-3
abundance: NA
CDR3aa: CASSQDRSPVYGYTF
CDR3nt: TGCGCCAGCAGCCAAGATCGTTCCCCCGTCTATGGCTACACCTTC

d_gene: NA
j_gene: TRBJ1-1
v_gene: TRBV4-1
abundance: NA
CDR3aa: CASSQEAGLNTEAFF
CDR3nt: TGCGCCAGCAGCCAAGAAGCGGGACTCAACACTGAAGCTTTCTTT

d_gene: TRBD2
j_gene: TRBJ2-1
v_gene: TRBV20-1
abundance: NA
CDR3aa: CSQQGVLAGEYNEQFF
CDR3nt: TGCAGCCAACAGGGGGTCCTAGCGGGGGAGTACAATGAGCAGTTCTTC

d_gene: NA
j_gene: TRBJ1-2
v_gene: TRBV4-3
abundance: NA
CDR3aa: CASSPRLRDEGYYGYTF
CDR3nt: TGCGCCAGCAGCCCTCGGTTACGGGACGAGGGCTACTATGGCTACACCTTC

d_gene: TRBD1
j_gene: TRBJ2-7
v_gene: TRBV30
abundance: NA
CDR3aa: CAWAAGDSRYEQYF
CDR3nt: TGTGCCTGGGCTGCCGGGGACAGCCGTTACGAGCAGTACTTC

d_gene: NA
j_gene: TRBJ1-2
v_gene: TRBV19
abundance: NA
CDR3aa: CASSMGRGYTF
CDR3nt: TGTGCCAGTAGTATGGGGAGAGGCTACACCTTC

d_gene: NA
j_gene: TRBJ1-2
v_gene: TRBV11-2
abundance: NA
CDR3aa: CASSLAPGQTYGYTF
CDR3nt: TGTGCCAGCAGCTTAGCCCCGGGCCAGACTTATGGCTACACCTTC

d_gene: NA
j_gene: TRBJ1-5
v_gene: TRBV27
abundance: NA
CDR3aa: CASSSVNSNQPQHF
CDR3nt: TGTGCCAGCAGTTCGGTGAATAGCAATCAGCCCCAGCATTTT

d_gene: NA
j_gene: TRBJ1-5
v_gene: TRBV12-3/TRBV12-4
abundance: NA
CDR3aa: CASSLGEMAPQHF
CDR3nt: TGTGCCAGCAGTTTGGGGGAGATGGCGCCCCAGCATTTT

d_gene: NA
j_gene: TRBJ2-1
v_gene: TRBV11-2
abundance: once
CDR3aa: CASSLAPGRNEQFF
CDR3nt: TGTGCCAGCAGCTTAGCACCAGGTCGGAATGAGCAGTTCTTC

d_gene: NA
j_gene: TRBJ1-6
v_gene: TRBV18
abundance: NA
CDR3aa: CASSRRDTHDSPLHF
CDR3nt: TGTGCCAGCTCACGCCGGGACACTCATGATTCACCCCTCCACTTT

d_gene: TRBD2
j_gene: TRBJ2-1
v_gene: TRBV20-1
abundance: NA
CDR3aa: CSARRSGGALNEQFF
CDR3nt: TGCAGTGCTAGGCGTAGCGGGGGGGCCTTGAATGAGCAGTTCTTC

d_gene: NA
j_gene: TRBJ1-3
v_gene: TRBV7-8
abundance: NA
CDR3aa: CASEGIGNTIYF
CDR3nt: TGTGCCAGCGAGGGTATCGGAAACACCATATATTTT

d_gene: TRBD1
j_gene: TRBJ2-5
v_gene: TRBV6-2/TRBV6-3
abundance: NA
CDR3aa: CASNTGEQETQYF
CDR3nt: TGTGCCAGCAACACAGGGGAACAAGAGACCCAGTACTTC

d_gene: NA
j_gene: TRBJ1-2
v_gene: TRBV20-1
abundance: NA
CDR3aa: CSAKDNLNYGYTF
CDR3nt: TGCAGTGCTAAGGATAACCTTAACTATGGCTACACCTTC

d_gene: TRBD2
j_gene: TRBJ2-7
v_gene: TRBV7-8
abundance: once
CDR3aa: CASSLGGGGYEQYF
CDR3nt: TGTGCCAGCAGCTTAGGCGGGGGGGGCTACGAGCAGTACTTC

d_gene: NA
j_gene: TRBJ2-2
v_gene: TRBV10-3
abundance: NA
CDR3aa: CAISEGTGELFF
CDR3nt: TGTGCCATCAGCGAGGGGACCGGGGAGCTGTTTTTT

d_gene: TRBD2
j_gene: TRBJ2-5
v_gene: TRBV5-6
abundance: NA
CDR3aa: CASSLVGGGAPRETQYF
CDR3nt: TGTGCCAGCAGCTTGGTCGGCGGGGGGGCCCCCCGGGAGACCCAGTACTTC

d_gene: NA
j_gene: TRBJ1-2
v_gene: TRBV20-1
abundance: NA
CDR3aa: CSPQGGYTF
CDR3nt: TGCAGCCCCCAAGGTGGCTACACCTTC

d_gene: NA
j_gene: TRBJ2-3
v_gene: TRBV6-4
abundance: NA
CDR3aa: CASSIGEVDTQYF
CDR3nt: TGTGCCAGCAGTATCGGTGAGGTCGATACGCAGTATTTT

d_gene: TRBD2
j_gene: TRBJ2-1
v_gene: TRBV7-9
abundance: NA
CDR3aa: CASSLKELAGSNEQFF
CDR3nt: TGTGCCAGCAGCTTAAAGGAACTAGCGGGGTCCAATGAGCAGTTCTTC

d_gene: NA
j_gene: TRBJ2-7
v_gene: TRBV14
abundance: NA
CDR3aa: CASSQYSGAYEQYF
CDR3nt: TGTGCCAGCAGCCAATACTCGGGGGCCTACGAGCAGTACTTC

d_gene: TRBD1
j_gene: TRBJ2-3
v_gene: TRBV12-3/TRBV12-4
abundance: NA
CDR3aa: CATTGGNPDTQYF
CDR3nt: TGTGCCACTACAGGGGGAAACCCAGATACGCAGTATTTT

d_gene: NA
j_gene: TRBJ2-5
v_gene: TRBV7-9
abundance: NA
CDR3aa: CASSFSGLGETQYF
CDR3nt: TGTGCCAGCAGCTTTTCGGGGCTTGGGGAGACCCAGTACTTC

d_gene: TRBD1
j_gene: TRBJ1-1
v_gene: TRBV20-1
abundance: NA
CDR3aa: CSARDRSGRRTEAFF
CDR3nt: TGCAGTGCGCGGGACAGGTCGGGGAGAAGGACTGAAGCTTTCTTT

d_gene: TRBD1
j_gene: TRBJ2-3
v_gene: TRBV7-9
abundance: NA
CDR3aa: CASSGQGGTTDTQYF
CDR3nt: TGTGCCAGCAGCGGACAGGGGGGAACCACAGATACGCAGTATTTT

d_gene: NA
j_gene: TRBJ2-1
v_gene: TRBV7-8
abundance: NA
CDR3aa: CASRGAGAKNEQFF
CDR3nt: TGTGCCAGCAGAGGGGCAGGGGCGAAAAATGAGCAGTTCTTC

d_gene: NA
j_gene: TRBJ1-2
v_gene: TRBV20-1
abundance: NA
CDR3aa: CSAPGGGEPYGYTF
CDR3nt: TGCAGTGCCCCTGGGGGCGGGGAACCTTATGGCTACACCTTC

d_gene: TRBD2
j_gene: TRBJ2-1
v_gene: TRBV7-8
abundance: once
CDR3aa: CASSLSSSGGRNEQFF
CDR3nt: TGTGCCAGCAGCTTATCTTCTAGCGGCGGCCGCAATGAGCAGTTCTTC

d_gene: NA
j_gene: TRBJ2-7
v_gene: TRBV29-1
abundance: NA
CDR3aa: CSVERRKDEQYF
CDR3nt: TGCAGCGTTGAGCGTAGAAAGGACGAGCAGTACTTC

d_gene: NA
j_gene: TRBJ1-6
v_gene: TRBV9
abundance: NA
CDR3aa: CASSEEGFNNSPLHF
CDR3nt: TGTGCCAGCAGCGAGGAGGGATTCAACAATTCACCCCTCCACTTT

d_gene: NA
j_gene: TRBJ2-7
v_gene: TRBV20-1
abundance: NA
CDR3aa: CSARDAASRGFYYEQYF
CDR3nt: TGCAGTGCTAGAGATGCGGCTAGCCGGGGGTTTTACTACGAGCAGTACTTC

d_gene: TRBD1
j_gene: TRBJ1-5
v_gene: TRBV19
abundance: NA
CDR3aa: CAGEDRWSNQPQHF
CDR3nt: TGTGCCGGAGAGGACAGGTGGAGCAATCAGCCCCAGCATTTT

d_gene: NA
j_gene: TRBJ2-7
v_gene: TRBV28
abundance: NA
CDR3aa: CASSPSGVDEQYF
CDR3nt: TGTGCCAGCAGTCCTTCGGGGGTGGACGAGCAGTACTTC

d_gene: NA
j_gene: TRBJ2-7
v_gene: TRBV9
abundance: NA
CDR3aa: CASSVGPPYEQYF
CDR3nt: TGTGCCAGCAGCGTAGGGCCACCCTACGAGCAGTACTTC